The 25 T cell receptor beta chains below all came from one sample that was sequenced in a study of T-cell memory formation after mild COVID-19. TCRdb processed the 5' RACE reads anew with MiXCR; each CDR3 protein has one entry. The sample contains about 560,000 distinct CDR3 sequences, roughly 17% of which appear only once. Sequenced sample: PBMCs or a T cell subset sorted from them (not recorded which). The origin of the receptors is an adult woman who had mild COVID-19 (a few samples of this study predate the infection). Cell type and time point are not known.

V usage is TRBV4-2 and J usage is TRBJ1-3, with D unclear. The CDR3 runs 16 residues. Germline V gives CDR1 LGHNA, CDR2 YNFKEQ. V lost 3 bases to trimming and J lost 5 bases, with 17 bases between them. The DNA for the CDR3 is TGTGCCAGCAGCCATCCTATGGAACAGATCCGAAACACCATATATTTT. Its translation is CASSHPMEQIRNTIYF.

This rearrangement joins TRBV6-5 to TRBJ2-3; D may be TRBD2 (5 bases). Per germline, CDR1 MNHEY and CDR2 SVGAGI. This CDR3 spans 15 amino acids. Trimming pared 1 base from V and 4 bases from J, leaving 12 bases between. CDR3 DNA sequence: TGTGCCAGCAGTTACTTCCGGGGTCCCTCAGATACGCAGTATTTT. The encoded protein is CASSYFRGPSDTQYF.

The rearrangement links TRBV20-1 to TRBJ2-7; D not resolved. V was shortened by 5 bases and J by 1 base, with 15 bases between the two germline ends. Germline CDR1 reads DFQATT; CDR2 reads SNEGSKA (reference sequence). This CDR3 comprises 14 residues. CDR3 DNA: TGCAGTGCTCCCTCCCATGACGGATCCTACGAGCAGTACTTC. Its translation is CSAPSHDGSYEQYF.

In this sample, this clonotype turned up a few times. CDR3 loop: CASSYTGGSTDTQYF. In nucleotides, the CDR3 is TGTGCCAGCAGTTACACAGGGGGCAGCACAGATACGCAGTATTTT. The chain is built from TRBV6-5 and TRBJ2-3, with TRBD1 matching over 9 bases. Germline V gene data show CDR1 as MNHEY and CDR2 as SVGAGI. This CDR3 contains 15 residues. J gave up 0 bases and V 2 bases, and 0 bases lay outside the gene matches.

This clonotype was seen only a few times. The CDR3 region is CSAREYREAFF. In nucleotides, the CDR3 is TGCAGTGCACGGGAGTACCGCGAAGCTTTCTTT. This chain joins TRBV20-1 and TRBJ1-1, with unresolved D. V dropped 6 bases and J dropped 8 bases, with 13 bases sitting between them. The CDR3 has 11 residues. Germline loops: CDR1 DFQATT, CDR2 SNEGSKA (reference sequence).

This clonotype has only a few counts. The CDR3 nucleotides are TGTGCCACCAGTGACGCGGGGGCGCCCGCAGATACGCAGTATTTT. Translating it yields CATSDAGAPADTQYF. V is TRBV24-1 and J is TRBJ2-3, with D possibly TRBD2 on 7 matching bases. The germline V gene encodes CDR1 KGHDR and CDR2 SFDVKD. Trimming removed 4 bases at V and 4 bases at J, with 14 bases between. The CDR3 covers 15 residues.

This clonotype was seen repeatedly, ten times or more. This chain connects TRBV3-1 to TRBJ1-6, with no clear D. This CDR3 contains 12 residues. Germline V lookup: CDR1 LGHDT, CDR2 YNNKEL (reference sequence). Trimming removed 1 base from V and 13 bases from J, with 8 bases in between. The CDR3 DNA sequence: TGTGCCAGCAGCCAAGGGGAGGCTCCCCTCCACTTT. This sequence encodes CASSQGEAPLHF.

This clonotype was seen at least ten times. This rearrangement joins TRBV6-1 to TRBJ2-1, with D possibly called TRBD1 or TRBD2 (7 bases each). Germline lookup yields CDR1 MNHNS and CDR2 SASEGT. V dropped 8 bases and J dropped 10 bases, with 18 bases sitting between them. This CDR3 is 13 amino acids long. DNA of the CDR3: TGTGCCAGCTCGGGGGAGGGGGCCTGGGAGCAGTTCTTC. Its translation is CASSGEGAWEQFF.

The chain carries TRBV7-9 and TRBJ2-1, with 9 bases that match TRBD1. CDR3 length: 15 residues. V gave up 5 bases and J gave up 3 bases; unmatched junction bases: 5. CDR1 and CDR2 (germline): SEHNR, FQNEAQ (reference sequence). The CDR3 is CASSLGTGIYNEQFF. The CDR3 DNA is TGTGCCAGCAGCCTTGGGACAGGGATCTACAATGAGCAGTTCTTC.

The rearrangement links TRBV7-2 to TRBJ2-1; 8 bases are shared with TRBD2. CDR3 length: 13 amino acids. Per the germline V gene, CDR1 is SGHTA and CDR2 is FQGNSA. V was clipped by 5 bases and J by 8 bases; unmatched bases: 5. The CDR3 DNA follows: TGTGCCAGCAGCCCCAGCGGGAGCCATGAGCAGTTCTTC. Its translation is CASSPSGSHEQFF.

This clonotype was observed a handful of times. This rearrangement joins TRBV6-5 to TRBJ1-2; TRBD1 agrees at 7 bases. CDR3 length: 16 residues. The junction had 9 bases not matched to a gene; V was cut back by 5 bases and J by 0 bases. In germline, CDR1 is MNHEY, CDR2 SVGAGI. The CDR3 nucleotides are TGTGCCAGCAGTCGACTAAGGACAGGACCTAACTATGGCTACACCTTC. Encoded protein: CASSRLRTGPNYGYTF.

At least ten counts were recorded for this clonotype. The V call is TRBV28, the J call TRBJ2-2, with 7 bases lining up with TRBD1. V was pared by 6 bases and J by 0 bases, with 13 bases of the junction left unmatched. The CDR3 consists of 18 residues. The germline V gene has CDR1 MDHEN and CDR2 SYDVKM. The chain's CDR3 is CASRTIPGQDTNTGELFF. The DNA for the CDR3 is TGTGCCAGCAGAACTATTCCCGGACAGGACACGAACACCGGGGAGCTGTTTTTT. The full variable domain, rest sourced from reference TRBV28 and TRBJ2-2, is DVKVTQSSRYLVKRTGEKVFLECVQDMDHENMFWYRQDPGLGLRLIYFSYDVKMKEKGDIPEGYSVSREKKERFSLILESASTNQTSMYLCASRTIPGQDTNTGELFFGEGSRLTVL.

This clonotype was counted between two and nine times. Written as DNA, the CDR3 is TGTGCCATCAGAGACTCGACAGGATTTGGCGAGCAGTACTTC. Residues: CAIRDSTGFGEQYF. The chain has TRBV10-3 and TRBJ2-7, with D possibly matching TRBD1 (6 bases). V lost 6 bases to trimming and J lost 6 bases, with 18 bases between them. CDR3 length equals 14 residues. Germline-derived CDR1 and CDR2 are ENHRY and SYGVKD.

This clonotype was counted only a few times. The chain has TRBV5-5 and TRBJ1-1; tentative D call: TRBD1 (6 bases). Germline V lookup: CDR1 SGHKS, CDR2 YYEKEE (reference sequence). V gave up 3 bases and J gave up 7 bases, with 22 bases separating them. The CDR3 is made up of 16 amino acids. The CDR3 loop is CASSWGAQGTLSEAFF. The CDR3 nucleotides are TGTGCCAGCAGCTGGGGGGCTCAGGGGACTTTGAGTGAAGCTTTCTTT.

V is TRBV29-1 and J is TRBJ1-1, with D unclear. This CDR3 contains 12 residues. Per the germline V gene, CDR1 is SQVTM and CDR2 is ANQGSEA. The ends were cut back, 5 bases at V and 1 base at J, with 8 bases in the middle. The CDR3 loop is CSVLQSNTEAFF. Here the CDR3 DNA reads TGCAGCGTTCTACAGTCGAACACTGAAGCTTTCTTT.

The V and J genes are TRBV12-3 or TRBV12-4 and TRBJ1-5; 9 bases agree with TRBD1. J gave up 6 bases and V 6 bases, and 12 bases lay outside the gene matches. This CDR3 region has 16 residues. CDR3 in amino acids: CASSPLTGGLGQPQHF. CDR3 coding DNA: TGTGCCAGCAGCCCCCTCACAGGGGGCCTCGGTCAGCCCCAGCATTTT.

The table lists this clonotype with a few counts. The V call is TRBV12-3 or TRBV12-4, the J call TRBJ2-2; the D gene could be TRBD1 or TRBD2 (6 bases each). V lost 3 bases to trimming and J lost 5 bases, with 10 bases between them. The CDR3 runs 14 residues. The CDR3 sequence: CASSFEGGTGELFF. In DNA, the CDR3 is TGTGCCAGCAGTTTTGAGGGGGGAACCGGGGAGCTGTTTTTT.

This clonotype turned up a few times. The V gene is TRBV10-3, the J gene TRBJ2-3, with D possibly being TRBD2 (5 bases). The CDR3 loop spans 12 amino acids. Per the germline V gene, CDR1 is ENHRY and CDR2 is SYGVKD. V was pared by 2 bases and J by 9 bases, with 9 bases between. CDR3: CAISEGEKTQYF. In DNA form, the CDR3 reads TGTGCCATCAGTGAGGGGGAGAAGACGCAGTATTTT.

CDR3 protein: CSARDFQGARPGELFF. CDR3 nucleotides: TGCAGTGCTAGAGATTTCCAGGGGGCGCGTCCCGGGGAGCTGTTTTTT. The chain joins TRBV20-1 to TRBJ2-2, with 8 bases fitting TRBD1. From germline, CDR1 is DFQATT and CDR2 SNEGSKA (reference sequence). The CDR3 covers 16 residues. The junction had 9 bases not matched to a gene; V was cut back by 0 bases and J by 6 bases.

This chain connects TRBV12-3 or TRBV12-4 to TRBJ2-3, with D possibly being TRBD2 (7 bases). Trimming removed 6 bases at V and 0 bases at J, with 13 bases between. The CDR3 runs to 15 residues. The CDR3 here is CASRWGGASTDTQYF. The CDR3 bases are TGTGCCAGCAGATGGGGGGGGGCCAGCACAGATACGCAGTATTTT.

There are a few counts of this clonotype. This chain connects TRBV7-9 to TRBJ2-7; D is undetermined. The length of the CDR3 is 15 residues. Deletions cut 1 base from V and 7 bases from J, with 17 bases between. CDR1 SEHNR and CDR2 FQNEAQ come from the germline V gene (reference sequence). The CDR3 sequence: CASSLVLSSTEEQYF. The CDR3 coding sequence is TGTGCCAGCAGCTTAGTCCTCAGTTCAACCGAAGAGCAGTACTTC.

The chain has TRBV5-5 and TRBJ1-1; D remains unclear. Germline lookup yields CDR1 SGHKS and CDR2 YYEKEE (reference sequence). The CDR3 covers 12 residues. V lost 0 bases and J lost 7, with 7 bases in between. The CDR3 sequence: CASSLDGNEAFF. Here the CDR3 DNA reads TGTGCCAGCAGCTTGGACGGAAATGAAGCTTTCTTT.

This rearrangement joins TRBV29-1 to TRBJ1-1; D call uncertain. Per germline, CDR1 SQVTM and CDR2 ANQGSEA. V lost 3 bases and J lost 3, with 14 bases in between. The CDR3 is made up of 14 amino acids. The CDR3 loop reads CSVDKDLGYTEAFF. In nucleotides, the CDR3 is TGCAGCGTTGATAAAGACTTGGGGTACACTGAAGCTTTCTTT.

This clonotype was picked up a small number of times. The chain is built from TRBV6-5 and TRBJ2-7; no clear D. The V end was cut by 2 bases, the J end by 2 bases, with 7 bases between. This CDR3 region has 13 residues. Germline lookup yields CDR1 MNHEY and CDR2 SVGAGI. The CDR3 loop reads CASSYQNTYEQYF. Here the CDR3 DNA reads TGTGCCAGCAGTTACCAGAATACCTACGAGCAGTACTTC.

About this clonotype itself: The germline gene is not matched at one end of the junction; a read error may be the cause. The rearrangement joins TRBV15 to TRBJ2-7; 13 bases match TRBD2. The CDR3 consists of 16 residues. CDR1 and CDR2 (germline): LNHNV, YYDKDF (reference sequence). Here the CDR3 DNA reads TGTGCCACCGGCAGAGGGGGGACTAGCGGGACCTACGAGCAGTACTTC. Translation gives CATGRGGTSGTYEQYF.